Below are 30 T cell receptor beta chains sequenced from a single sample in a study of control samples from healthy donors and cancer patients. The protocol was immunoSEQ multiplex PCR, while the TCRdb copy is restricted to in-frame clones and leaves out a portion. In the table there are approximately 71,000 clones, roughly 86% of which are singletons. Sequencing input: PBMCs. These TCRs come from a man in his sixties with lung cancer.

The chain links TRBV6-1 to TRBJ2-2; D not resolved. Per germline, CDR1 MNHNS and CDR2 SASEGT. The CDR3 has 15 amino acids. Trimming removed 0 bases at V and 4 bases at J, with 9 bases between. In DNA form, the CDR3 reads TGTGCCAGCAGTGAAGCGCTTCAAGGCACCGGGGAGCTGTTTTTT. Its translation is CASSEALQGTGELFF.

V usage is TRBV30 and J usage is TRBJ1-2; D not certain. The CDR3 spans 11 residues. Looked up from germline, CDR1 is GTSNPN and CDR2 is SVGIG (reference sequence). Trimming shortened V by 1 base and J by 4 bases, and 4 bases separated the two germline ends. CDR3 sequence: CAWSARYGYTF. The CDR3 DNA is TGTGCCTGGAGTGCCCGCTATGGCTACACCTTC.

The rearrangement links TRBV11-2 to TRBJ2-4, with D uncertain. Germline V CDR1 and CDR2: SGHAT, FQNNGV. The V end lost 4 bases, the J end lost 3 bases, and 10 bases lay between the germline ends. This CDR3 is built from 14 residues. The DNA of the CDR3 is TGTGCCAGCAGCTCTCGTCTAGTCAAAAACATTCAGTACTTC. The encoded protein is CASSSRLVKNIQYF.

This clone was found a few times. V is TRBV15 and J is TRBJ1-6; weak D call: TRBD1 (5 bases). The germline V and J ends were trimmed by 3 bases and 10 bases, with 13 bases remaining between them. The CDR3 runs 14 residues. Germline V CDR1 and CDR2: LNHNV, YYDKDF (reference sequence). For the CDR3, the DNA is TGTGCCACCAGCAGGGGGACCTCGGAATCACCCCTCCACTTT. This sequence encodes CATSRGTSESPLHF.

The gene calls are TRBV7-8 and TRBJ2-2, with a possible D match to TRBD1 (5 bases). CDR1 is SGHVS, CDR2 FQNEAQ, per germline. The CDR3 sequence is 16 residues long. V was shortened by 0 bases and J by 4 bases, with 12 bases between the two germline ends. The CDR3 sequence is CASSLAEGVFTGELFF. The CDR3 DNA sequence: TGTGCCAGCAGCTTAGCGGAAGGGGTGTTCACCGGGGAGCTGTTTTTT.

V and J are TRBV19 and TRBJ1-5, with TRBD1 as a possible D gene (6 bases). Germline CDR1 LNHDA, CDR2 SQIVND (reference sequence). Trimming took 4 bases from V and 0 from J, leaving 10 bases between them. The CDR3 totals 15 residues. Here the CDR3 reads CASSSQGISNQPQHF. The CDR3 region has the DNA TGTGCCAGTAGTAGTCAGGGGATTAGCAATCAGCCCCAGCATTTT.

The rearrangement joins TRBV9 to TRBJ2-1, with TRBD1 matching 9 bases. CDR1 and CDR2 from the germline V gene are SGDLS and YYNGEE. The CDR3 extends over 16 amino acids. J gave up 5 bases and V 0 bases, and 6 bases lay outside the gene matches. The CDR3 here is CASSVAPNRGHNEQFF. The DNA for the CDR3 is TGTGCCAGCAGCGTAGCTCCGAACAGGGGGCACAATGAGCAGTTCTTC.

V gene TRBV7-2 combines with J gene TRBJ1-1; D is perhaps TRBD1 (6 bases). The CDR3 has 15 amino acids. Between the trimmed V and J ends, which lost 5 bases and 5 bases, there was a span of 18 bases. Germline loops: CDR1 SGHTA, CDR2 FQGNSA. This CDR3 reads CASSPQTGSRTEAFF. The DNA for the CDR3 is TGTGCCAGCAGCCCGCAAACAGGGAGTAGGACTGAAGCTTTCTTT.

This chain links TRBV4-1 with TRBJ2-5; 8 bases fit TRBD1. The V gene end was trimmed by 4 bases and the J gene end by 1 base; junction bases not matched to a gene: 5. Germline V lookup: CDR1 MGHRA, CDR2 YSYEKL. This CDR3 region has 15 residues. The CDR3 spells CASSLDRAFQETQYF. CDR3 DNA sequence: TGCGCCAGCAGCCTGGACAGGGCTTTCCAAGAGACCCAGTACTTC.

This chain joins TRBV18 and TRBJ2-3; TRBD2 matches 14 bases. The germline V gene encodes CDR1 KGHSH and CDR2 LQKENI. This CDR3 contains 16 residues. Trimming removed 4 bases from V and 4 bases from J; junction bases left unmatched: 4. CDR3 protein: CASSRRTSGGSDTQYF. The CDR3 coding sequence is TGTGCCAGCTCACGTAGGACTAGCGGGGGGTCAGATACGCAGTATTTT.

The chain is built from TRBV19 and TRBJ2-1; 8 nucleotides match TRBD2. Trimming at V came to 6 bases and at J to 8 bases, leaving 9 bases not matched to a gene. Germline V gene data show CDR1 as LNHDA and CDR2 as SQIVND (reference sequence). CDR3 length equals 14 residues. CDR3 nucleotides: TGTGCCAGTAGCCGGACTAGCTCCGGGGATGAGCAGTTCTTC. Translating it yields CASSRTSSGDEQFF.

V usage is TRBV15 and J usage is TRBJ1-5, with TRBD1 matching over 8 bases. Germline V gives CDR1 LNHNV, CDR2 YYDKDF (reference sequence). V trimming: 7 bases; J trimming: 5 bases; junction bases outside the gene matches: 16. The CDR3 totals 17 residues. CDR3: CATNADRGESGDQPQHF. The CDR3 region has the DNA TGTGCCACCAACGCCGACAGGGGAGAAAGTGGAGATCAGCCCCAGCATTTT.

V is TRBV6-5 and J is TRBJ1-1, with D uncertain. Trimming took off 6 bases at V and 1 base at J, with 9 bases between the two ends. This CDR3 is built from 13 residues. Germline loops: CDR1 MNHEY, CDR2 SVGAGI. CDR3 sequence reads: CASRGWGNTEAFF. As DNA, the CDR3 is TGTGCCAGCAGGGGCTGGGGGAACACTGAAGCTTTCTTT.

V usage is TRBV19 and J usage is TRBJ2-3, with D possibly TRBD2 on 7 matching bases. CDR3 length equals 17 residues. CDR1 is LNHDA and CDR2 is SQIVND in the germline V gene (reference sequence). The germline V and J ends were trimmed by 4 bases and 2 bases, with 19 bases remaining between them. The CDR3 reads CASSRRWGGADTDTQYF. The CDR3 DNA reads as TGTGCCAGTAGTAGACGTTGGGGGGGGGCTGACACAGATACGCAGTATTTT.

The CDR3 DNA sequence: TGTGCCAGCAGCTTAGTTTCAGGGCGGTCTTATAATTCACCCCTCCACTTT. It encodes CASSLVSGRSYNSPLHF. The chain links TRBV11-2 to TRBJ1-6, with D possibly being TRBD1 (5 bases). The CDR3 covers 17 residues. The germline CDR1 and CDR2 sequences are SGHAT and FQNNGV. V shed 1 base and J shed 4 bases, with 14 bases lying between them.

The count of this clone is one. J is TRBJ1-1 and V is TRBV7-8; no reliable D call. This CDR3 comprises 14 residues. Trimming removed 1 base from V and 2 bases from J, with 8 bases in between. CDR1 is SGHVS, CDR2 FQNEAQ, per germline. As DNA, the CDR3 is TGTGCCAGCAGCTTAGTGAGTCAAAACACTGAAGCTTTCTTT. This encodes CASSLVSQNTEAFF. Full variable domain (outside the CDR3, taken from reference TRBV7-8 and TRBJ1-1): GAGVSQSPRYKVAKRGQDVALRCDPISGHVSLFWYQQALGQGPEFLTYFQNEAQLDKSGLPSDRFFAERPEGSVSTLKIQRTQQEDSAVYLCASSLVSQNTEAFFGQGTRLTVV.

The genes are TRBV6-2 or TRBV6-3 and TRBJ1-1, with TRBD1 identical over 8 bases. Losses at the gene ends were 5 bases for V and 10 bases for J; bases not matched to a gene: 9. The length of the CDR3 is 13 residues. Germline CDR1 is MNHEY and CDR2 is SVGEGT. The CDR3 nucleotides are TGTGCCAGCAGTGAGACAGGGGCGCCGGGAGCTTTCTTT. Translation gives CASSETGAPGAFF.

The chain joins TRBV12-5 to TRBJ1-5; D gene unclear. V was cut by 2 bases and J by 6 bases, with 2 bases left in between. The CDR3 has 11 amino acids. Germline values: CDR1 LGHNT, CDR2 FRNRAP. CDR3 sequence: CASGLFQPQHF. The CDR3 bases are TGTGCTAGTGGTTTGTTTCAGCCCCAGCATTTT. The entire variable domain, with the rest obtained from reference TRBV12-5 and TRBJ1-5, is as follows: DARVTQTPRHKVTEMGQEVTMRCQPILGHNTVFWYRQTMMQGLELLAYFRNRAPLDDSGMPKDRFSAEMPDATLATLKIQPSEPRDSAVYFCASGLFQPQHFGDGTRLSIL.

V gene TRBV19 combines with J gene TRBJ1-5, with TRBD1 matching over 8 bases. V was clipped by 3 bases and J by 6 bases; unmatched bases: 10. The CDR3 is 16 residues long. Per germline, CDR1 LNHDA and CDR2 SQIVND (reference sequence). In DNA form, the CDR3 reads TGTGCCAGTAGTATGGAGGTCGGACAGGGAGCTCAGCCCCAGCATTTT. Protein product: CASSMEVGQGAQPQHF.

The chain combines TRBV18 with TRBJ1-5; D uncertain. Trimming removed 6 bases from V and 9 bases from J, with 9 bases in between. CDR3 size: 11 residues. Germline CDR1 is KGHSH and CDR2 is LQKENI. The CDR3 here is CASSLQMPQHF. The CDR3 bases are TGTGCCAGCTCCCTTCAGATGCCCCAGCATTTT.

The chain has TRBV3-1 (or the pseudogene TRBV3-2) and TRBJ1-1; 9 bases match TRBD1. This CDR3 contains 11 residues. The V and J ends lost 5 bases and 10 bases, in that order; junction bases with no gene match: 2. Germline V gene lookup returns CDR1 LGHDT and CDR2 YNNKEL (reference sequence). CDR3 protein: CASSADRGAFF. DNA of the CDR3: TGTGCCAGCAGCGCGGACAGGGGAGCTTTCTTT.

V and J are TRBV19 and TRBJ2-6; D call uncertain. Between the trimmed V and J ends, which lost 4 bases and 0 bases, there was a span of 10 bases. Germline CDR1 reads LNHDA; CDR2 reads SQIVND (reference sequence). The CDR3 is 16 residues long. The CDR3 loop reads CASSTPLLSGANVLTF. The CDR3 bases are TGTGCCAGTAGTACCCCGCTCCTCTCTGGGGCCAACGTCCTGACTTTC.

The DNA of the CDR3 is TGTGCCAGCAGCGAGCGGGGTGTAAGTGAGCAGTTCTTC. Encoded protein: CASSERGVSEQFF. The genes are TRBV7-2 and TRBJ2-1, with TRBD2 identical over 7 bases. V dropped 5 bases and J dropped 9; count of bases not matched to a gene: 7. The CDR3 contains 13 residues. Looked up from germline, CDR1 is SGHTA and CDR2 is FQGNSA.

This chain links TRBV5-1 with TRBJ2-1, with D perhaps matching TRBD1 (5 bases). Germline V gives CDR1 SGHRS, CDR2 YFSETQ. The V end was cut by 5 bases, the J end by 3 bases, with 9 bases between. The CDR3 extends over 13 amino acids. CDR3 sequence (DNA): TGCGCCAGCAGTTACAGGAGCTACAATGAGCAGTTCTTC. Residues: CASSYRSYNEQFF.

V is TRBV24-1 and J is TRBJ2-1; D uncertain. Trimming shortened V by 0 bases and J by 2 bases, and 10 bases separated the two germline ends. The CDR3 runs 16 residues. Germline lookup yields CDR1 KGHDR and CDR2 SFDVKD. The CDR3 region is CATSDLFISPYNEQFF. The CDR3 DNA is TGTGCCACCAGTGATTTGTTTATCTCACCCTACAATGAGCAGTTCTTC.

In DNA, the CDR3 is TGTGCCAGCAGGTCGGGGGGCGGGAGCTCCTACAATGAGCAGTTCTTC. It yields the protein CASRSGGGSSYNEQFF. This sequence joins TRBV7-9 and TRBJ2-1, with D possibly being TRBD2 (7 bases). Per germline, CDR1 SEHNR and CDR2 FQNEAQ (reference sequence). Trimming left V 6 bases short and J 0 bases short, with 15 bases between. This CDR3 contains 16 residues.

The V and J genes are TRBV5-1 and TRBJ2-6; D is uncertain. CDR1 is SGHRS and CDR2 is YFSETQ in the germline V gene. The CDR3 totals 17 residues. Trimming stripped 0 bases from V and 0 bases from J, with 10 bases between. In nucleotides, the CDR3 is TGCGCCAGCAGCTTGGCCCTGACGGACTCTGGGGCCAACGTCCTGACTTTC. Amino acid sequence: CASSLALTDSGANVLTF.

V gene TRBV6-4 combines with J gene TRBJ2-1, with D possibly matching TRBD2 (5 bases). V lost 3 bases, J lost 0 bases, and 12 bases lay in between. The CDR3 extends over 16 amino acids. Germline V gene sequence: CDR1 MRHNA, CDR2 SNTAGT. The CDR3 DNA reads as TGTGCCAGCAGTGATGGAGGCCTCAGCTCCTACAATGAGCAGTTCTTC. Protein: CASSDGGLSSYNEQFF.

The chain combines TRBV5-1 with TRBJ1-4, with 8 bases matching TRBD1. The CDR3 runs 14 residues. CDR1 is SGHRS and CDR2 is YFSETQ in the germline V gene. V dropped 4 bases and J dropped 8; count of bases not matched to a gene: 7. DNA for the CDR3: TGCGCCAGCAGCCGACAGGGGATAGGAGAAAAACTGTTTTTT. This gives the protein CASSRQGIGEKLFF.

CDR3 sequence reads: CASSYDQRSLGNTIYF. The CDR3 DNA sequence: TGTGCCAGCAGTTACGACCAGAGAAGTTTGGGAAACACCATATATTTT. The V gene is TRBV6-5, the J gene TRBJ1-3; D is ambiguous. The length of the CDR3 is 16 residues. V was trimmed by 2 bases and J by 4 bases, leaving 15 bases between them. Germline V gene data show CDR1 as MNHEY and CDR2 as SVGAGI.